These 26 T cell receptor beta chains were sequenced from one sample in a study of blood T cells in healthy people across ages. A second 7 to 11 cycle PCR used barcoded and J-beta primers. TCRdb re-analysed the 5' RACE reads in MiXCR, keeping a single row per CDR3 protein. The top ten clones hold 45% to 55% of a sample with approximately 360,000 distinct CDR3 sequences, 50% to 60% of them seen once. Sample: blood. The receptors were sampled from a man aged 55-75 years in good health.

The chain couples TRBV18 to TRBJ2-4; a weak D match, TRBD1 (5 bases). The J call is in doubt because the DNA end fits TRBJ2-5 better. The CDR3 loop spans 14 amino acids. Looked up from germline, CDR1 is KGHSH and CDR2 is LQKENI. CDR3 nucleotide sequence: TGTGCCAGCTCACCACAGGCACAGGCGGAGACCCAGTACTTC. It translates to CASSPQAQAETQYF.

The genes are TRBV21-1 and TRBJ1-6. TRBV21-1 is flagged as a pseudogene. The CDR3 length is 17 residues. The CDR3 protein is CASSNNTENSYNSPLHF. The CDR3, as DNA: TGTGCCAGCAGCAACAACACAGAAAACTCCTATAATTCACCCCTCCACTTT.

The chain combines TRBV7-9 with TRBJ2-1; perhaps TRBD2 as D (5 bases). Germline V gene lookup returns CDR1 SEHNR and CDR2 FQNEAQ (reference sequence). Trimming removed 0 bases from V and 10 bases from J, with 13 bases in between. The CDR3 has 14 amino acids. CDR3 protein: CASSLAAGLWEQFF. CDR3 DNA: TGTGCCAGCAGCTTAGCCGCGGGTCTTTGGGAGCAGTTCTTC.

The chain has TRBV7-2 and TRBJ1-5, with D unclear. Per the germline V gene, CDR1 is SGHTA and CDR2 is FQGNSA. Trimming pared 5 bases from V and 3 bases from J, leaving 5 bases between. The CDR3 loop spans 12 amino acids. CDR3 loop: CASSRPNQPQHF. The CDR3 nucleotides are TGTGCCAGCAGCCGCCCCAATCAGCCCCAGCATTTT.

This clonotype has only one observation. V is TRBV6-5 and J is TRBJ2-5; the D is unclear. CDR3 length equals 16 residues. Germline V gene sequence: CDR1 MNHEY, CDR2 SVGAGI. V dropped 6 bases and J dropped 11 bases, with 28 bases sitting between them. CDR3 sequence: CASSTSTVLEVNEQYF. The CDR3 DNA sequence: TGTGCCAGCAGCACCTCTACAGTACTCGAAGTCAATGAGCAGTACTTC.

The rearrangement joins TRBV7-3 to TRBJ2-3; D possibly corresponds to TRBD2 (6 bases). The CDR3 consists of 16 residues. Germline CDR1 SGHTA, CDR2 FQGTGA. V lost 5 bases and J 6 bases, leaving 21 bases between the germline ends. The DNA for the CDR3 is TGTGCCAGCAGCACATCTAGCGTCGGTGCGTACGATACGCAGTATTTT. It specifies CASSTSSVGAYDTQYF.

This chain links TRBV4-1 with TRBJ2-7, with D uncertain. The CDR3 runs to 15 residues. V was pared by 1 base and J by 4 bases, with 14 bases between. Germline CDR1 is MGHRA and CDR2 is YSYEKL. The CDR3 loop reads CASSQGFGQRYEQYF. In nucleotides, the CDR3 is TGCGCCAGCAGCCAAGGCTTCGGCCAGAGATACGAGCAGTACTTC.

Points on this clonotype: An end of the junction does not agree with germline; a read error may underlie this. The CDR3 here is CVSSTELRDRDYGYTF. The DNA for the CDR3 is TGCGTCAGCAGCACAGAGTTAAGGGACAGGGACTATGGCTACACCTTC. The V and J genes are TRBV5-1 and TRBJ1-2, with 9 bases matching TRBD1. CDR3 length: 16 residues. Per germline, CDR1 SGHRS and CDR2 YFSETQ.

The chain employs TRBV6-5 and TRBJ2-5; no definite D call. V lost 6 bases, J lost 2 bases, and 10 bases lay in between. The CDR3 has 13 amino acids. Germline loops: CDR1 MNHEY, CDR2 SVGAGI. CDR3 nucleotides: TGTGCCAGCAGCCAGACGCATCAAGAGACCCAGTACTTC. Translated, it gives CASSQTHQETQYF.

This chain connects TRBV4-1 to TRBJ2-5, with D perhaps being TRBD1 or TRBD2 (5 bases each). Germline V gene sequence: CDR1 MGHRA, CDR2 YSYEKL. The CDR3 is made up of 14 amino acids. V dropped 4 bases and J dropped 1 base, with 10 bases sitting between them. The CDR3 is CASSLQGVQETQYF. For the CDR3, the DNA is TGCGCCAGCAGCCTCCAGGGAGTCCAAGAGACCCAGTACTTC.

About this clonotype itself: Its ends do not fully match the called genes, so a read error is possible. This sequence joins TRBV28 and TRBJ1-6, with 7 bases identical to TRBD1. Germline assignment: CDR1 MDHEN and CDR2 SYDVKM. This CDR3 comprises 21 residues. CDR3 sequence: CASSRPRRDSHWSSYNSLLHF. The CDR3, as DNA: TGTGCCAGCAGTCGTCCCCGGAGGGACAGCCATTGGAGCTCCTATAATTCACTCCTCCACTTT.

This clonotype was seen just once. The rearrangement joins TRBV6-2 or TRBV6-3 to TRBJ2-5, with unresolved D. The V gene's germline CDR1 is MNHEY and CDR2 SVGEGT. This CDR3 has 13 amino acids. The V and J ends lost 0 bases and 5 bases respectively, with 7 bases between them. The CDR3 sequence is CASSYSGLETQYF. CDR3 coding DNA: TGTGCCAGCAGTTACTCAGGGTTGGAGACCCAGTACTTC.

This clonotype has more than one count but fewer than ten. The chain has TRBV6-5 and TRBJ1-2; possibly TRBD1 for D (5 bases). Germline-derived CDR1 and CDR2 are MNHEY and SVGAGI. The CDR3 is 14 amino acids. Trimming left V 6 bases short and J 5 bases short, with 16 bases between. This CDR3 is CASRGSGTIYGYTF. The CDR3 DNA reads as TGTGCCAGCAGAGGAAGCGGGACCATTTATGGCTACACCTTC.

The genes are TRBV7-2 and TRBJ2-5; no firm D call. Trimming removed 2 bases at V and 5 bases at J, with 6 bases between. The CDR3 loop spans 12 amino acids. Germline CDR1 SGHTA, CDR2 FQGNSA. The CDR3 nucleotides are TGTGCCAGCAGCTTAATCTGGGAGACCCAGTACTTC. Protein: CASSLIWETQYF.

V and J are TRBV29-1 and TRBJ2-7; D may be TRBD1 (5 bases). CDR1 is SQVTM, CDR2 ANQGSEA, per germline. There are 12 residues in the CDR3. Deletions cut 4 bases from V and 4 bases from J, with 11 bases between. The CDR3 DNA is TGCAGCGTTGTATCCCAGGGATACGAGCAGTACTTC. Translated, it gives CSVVSQGYEQYF.

This clonotype was found many times. The chain employs TRBV6-5 and TRBJ2-7, with 7 nucleotides matching TRBD1. Germline V gives CDR1 MNHEY, CDR2 SVGAGI. The V and J ends lost 6 bases and 0 bases, in that order; junction bases with no gene match: 5. CDR3 length equals 14 residues. CDR3 sequence (DNA): TGTGCCAGCAGCCGGGACAGAAGCTCCTACGAGCAGTACTTC. Translating it yields CASSRDRSSYEQYF.

This clonotype was found a few times. The V and J genes are TRBV5-1 and TRBJ2-1, with 8 bases fitting TRBD2. Trimming at V came to 2 bases and at J to 8 bases, leaving 9 bases not matched to a gene. The V gene's germline CDR1 is SGHRS and CDR2 YFSETQ. This CDR3 region has 15 residues. In nucleotides, the CDR3 is TGCGCCAGCAGCTTAGGGAGCGGGAGTGGGGATGAGCAGTTCTTC. As protein: CASSLGSGSGDEQFF.

This chain uses TRBV11-2 with TRBJ2-6; D is unclear. The germline CDR1 and CDR2 sequences are SGHAT and FQNNGV. The V gene lost 3 bases and the J gene lost 0 bases, with 9 bases spanning the gap. The CDR3 contains 16 residues. CDR3 loop: CASSFETYSGANVLTF. In nucleotides, the CDR3 is TGTGCCAGCAGCTTTGAAACGTACTCTGGGGCCAACGTCCTGACTTTC.

V gene TRBV5-5 combines with J gene TRBJ1-6; D perhaps matches TRBD1 (6 bases). The CDR3 has 16 amino acids. Germline CDR1 SGHKS, CDR2 YYEKEE (reference sequence). Trimming took off 0 bases at V and 10 bases at J, with 17 bases between the two ends. This CDR3 is CASSLVPQGLTSPLHF. The CDR3 coding sequence is TGTGCCAGCAGCTTGGTACCACAGGGCCTCACCTCACCCCTCCACTTT.

As regards this clonotype: This may be a read error, as it is one base from a much larger clone. The V call is TRBV5-1, the J call TRBJ2-4; TRBD1 matches at 7 bases. The DNA end lines up better with TRBJ2-7; the J call may be wrong. CDR3 length: 15 amino acids. CDR1 and CDR2 from the germline V gene are SGHRS and YFSETQ. CDR3 region: CASSPRNRGIGEQYF. The DNA of the CDR3 is TGCGCCAGCAGCCCGAGGAACAGGGGCATCGGCGAGCAGTACTTC.

Only a few counts were recorded for this clonotype. The chain couples TRBV28 to TRBJ1-2; 7 bases line up with TRBD1. V was pared by 7 bases and J by 2 bases, with 10 bases of the junction left unmatched. The CDR3 spans 15 residues. The V gene's germline CDR1 is MDHEN and CDR2 SYDVKM. DNA for the CDR3: TGTGCCAGCACCCCTGGGGGACAGCCAAACTATGGCTACACCTTC. It codes for CASTPGGQPNYGYTF.

This clonotype was found many times. This chain joins TRBV20-1 and TRBJ2-6, with a possible D match to TRBD2 (7 bases). The CDR3 consists of 17 residues. V lost 3 bases and J 3 bases, leaving 18 bases between the germline ends. Germline CDR1 reads DFQATT; CDR2 reads SNEGSKA (reference sequence). CDR3 sequence (DNA): TGCAGTGCTAGTGAGATAGGGGGGGCGGATGGGGCCAACGTCCTGACTTTC. Its translation is CSASEIGGADGANVLTF.

The V and J genes are TRBV21-1 and TRBJ2-7; TRBD1 is the table's D call and was not checked against the DNA. TRBV21-1 is given as a pseudogene. There are 15 residues in the CDR3. The CDR3 here is CASSRPEGRAYEQYF. CDR3 bases: TGTGCCAGCAGCCGCCCTGAGGGGAGGGCCTACGAGCAGTACTTC.

This clonotype was seen at least ten times. The CDR3 nucleotides read TGCAGCGTGTCCCCAGGGGTCAGGTTGGACGAGCAGTACTTC. It codes for CSVSPGVRLDEQYF. This chain connects TRBV29-1 to TRBJ2-7; D may be TRBD1 (6 bases). The CDR3 is 14 residues long. Germline lookup yields CDR1 SQVTM and CDR2 ANQGSEA. Trimming took off 6 bases at V and 5 bases at J, with 20 bases between the two ends.

The chain carries TRBV10-3 and TRBJ1-2; no clear D gene. The V gene lost 0 bases and the J gene lost 8 bases, with 13 bases spanning the gap. CDR1 ENHRY and CDR2 SYGVKD come from the germline V gene. The CDR3 has 14 residues. The CDR3: CAISESGLIKGYTF. CDR3 in DNA: TGTGCCATCAGTGAGTCGGGCCTAATAAAAGGCTACACCTTC.

The genes are TRBV20-1 and TRBJ1-5, with D tentatively TRBD1 (6 bases). Trimming took 5 bases from V and 6 from J, leaving 17 bases between them. The germline V gene has CDR1 DFQATT and CDR2 SNEGSKA (reference sequence). There are 14 residues in the CDR3. CDR3 amino acids: CSAGHQQGSQPQHF. The CDR3 DNA sequence: TGCAGTGCTGGCCACCAACAGGGCTCTCAGCCCCAGCATTTT.